The rows below give T cell receptor beta chains drawn from one sample of a study of T cell responses to AZD1222 COVID-19 vaccine. Clones were sequenced by immunoSEQ multiplex PCR, and TCRdb holds only the in-frame ones, with some missing. The sample holds roughly 120,000 clones; about 88% are singletons and the top ten take roughly 4.5%. The input for sequencing was peripheral blood, taken on day 0 of AZD1222 vaccination. The receptors originated from an adult in good health. The CDR3 runs from the conserved cysteine through the conserved F or W. D genes are given only for firm matches. Size is stated for part of the rows, as once, few or many counts, or as a class when the clone is expanded.

J | size | D | V | DNA | CDR3
TRBJ1-2 | few | TRBD1 | TRBV20-1 | TGCAGTGCTAGTACGACAGGGGGAATGCGGGGCTACACCTTC | CSASTTGGMRGYTF
TRBJ1-3 | . | . | TRBV7-8 | TGTGCCAGCAGCCCCCCCTCCCCAGCAAACACCATATATTTT | CASSPPSPANTIYF
TRBJ1-5 | . | . | TRBV5-1 | TGCGCCAGCAGCTTGGATCAGGGTAGCAATCAGCCCCAGCATTTT | CASSLDQGSNQPQHF
TRBJ1-6 | . | . | TRBV27 | TGTGCCAGCAGTTTCGTGTCCGGGGGCAATTCACCCCTCCACTTT | CASSFVSGGNSPLHF
TRBJ1-5 | few | . | TRBV19 | TGTGCCAGTAGTATAGATGGGCAGGGAGGCAATCAGCCCCAGCATTTT | CASSIDGQGGNQPQHF
TRBJ2-6 | . | TRBD1 | TRBV9 | TGTGCCAGCAGCGGTCAGGGGGCTGGGGCCAACGTCCTGACTTTC | CASSGQGAGANVLTF
TRBJ2-7 | . | . | TRBV28 | TGTGCCAGCAATCCCTTTTTACAGGGTTTAGGCGAGCAGTACTTC | CASNPFLQGLGEQYF
TRBJ1-1 | . | . | TRBV19 | TGTGCCAGTACCCGAACGGGGGCGGCCAGGGGGAACACTGAAGCTTTCTTT | CASTRTGAARGNTEAFF
TRBJ1-5 | . | TRBD1 | TRBV7-6 | TGTGCCAGCAGCTTATTCCAGGGGGCGAATCAGCCCCAGCATTTT | CASSLFQGANQPQHF
TRBJ2-2 | . | . | TRBV7-6 | TGTGCCAGCAGCTTAAAAGTAGGGGCGAACACCGGGGAGCTGTTTTTT | CASSLKVGANTGELFF
TRBJ1-2 | . | TRBD1 | TRBV6-5 | TGTGCCAGCAGAGAGATCGGGACAGGGCTCTATGGCTACACCTTC | CASREIGTGLYGYTF
TRBJ1-1 | . | . | TRBV27 | TGTGCCAGCATCCAGCGGGGGTTTTCTGAAGCTTTCTTT | CASIQRGFSEAFF
TRBJ2-7 | . | TRBD2 | TRBV2 | TGTGCCAGCAGTTTGGGGAGGGGCTACGAGCAGTACTTC | CASSLGRGYEQYF
TRBJ2-3 | few | . | TRBV7-6 | TGTGCCAGCAGCTTAGGCACTACTAGCCATGGTACAGATACGCAGTATTTT | CASSLGTTSHGTDTQYF
TRBJ2-3 | . | . | TRBV6-4 | TGTGCCAGCAGTGACTCCGGCGGGAAAGGGACAGATACGCAGTATTTT | CASSDSGGKGTDTQYF
TRBJ2-5 | . | . | TRBV24-1 | TGTGCCACCAGTGATGGTAGCCAAGAGACCCAGTACTTC | CATSDGSQETQYF
TRBJ1-6 | few | TRBD1 | TRBV5-1 | TGCGCCAGCAGCACCGGACAGGGGGACTATTCAGCTCCCCTCCACTTT | CASSTGQGDYSAPLHF
TRBJ1-5 | . | . | TRBV27 | TGTGCCAGCAGGCAGGGGCCCCATGAAGGTCAGCCCCAGCATTTT | CASRQGPHEGQPQHF
TRBJ1-4 | . | . | TRBV5-4 | TGTGCCAGCAGCCCAAGGGGGGCGGCGGAAAAACTGTTTTTT | CASSPRGAAEKLFF
TRBJ2-7 | few | TRBD1 | TRBV5-6 | TGTGCCAGCAGCGTTAGAGGGGGCCTAGGCTACGAGCAGTACTTC | CASSVRGGLGYEQYF
TRBJ1-1 | . | . | TRBV29-1 | TGCAGCGTGCAGGCTTCCATGAACACTGAAGCTTTCTTT | CSVQASMNTEAFF
TRBJ1-3 | . | . | TRBV11-2 | TGTGCCAGCAGCCCTCGGGACAACTCTGGAAACACCATATATTTT | CASSPRDNSGNTIYF
TRBJ2-2 | . | . | TRBV10-1 | TGCGCCAGCAGTGAGTACGGGATCACCGGGGAGCTGTTTTTT | CASSEYGITGELFF
TRBJ1-4 | . | TRBD1 | TRBV24-1 | TGTGCCACCAGTGACGGACAGGGCATGGAAAAACTGTTTTTT | CATSDGQGMEKLFF
TRBJ2-7 | . | TRBD1 | TRBV6-5 | TGTGCCAGTCACCCGACAGGGGATGTCTACGAGCAGTACTTC | CASHPTGDVYEQYF
TRBJ1-5 | . | . | TRBV28 | TGTGCCAGCAGCCCCCTACAGCTCAATCAGCCCCAGCATTTT | CASSPLQLNQPQHF
TRBJ2-7 | . | . | TRBV4-2 | TGTGCCAGCAGCCCTCGGAGTAGTGTTACCTCCTACGAGCAGTACTTC | CASSPRSSVTSYEQYF
TRBJ1-5 | . | TRBD1 | TRBV2 | TGTGCCAGCAGTGAAGTCGCAGGGGGTTCCTATAGCAATCAGCCCCAGCATTTT | CASSEVAGGSYSNQPQHF
TRBJ1-3 | . | . | TRBV10-2 | TGCGCCAGCAGTGAGACAGGGTACGGAAACACCATATATTTT | CASSETGYGNTIYF
TRBJ1-4 | . | . | TRBV5-1 | TGCGCCAGCAGCGCGGACAGTACTAATGAAAAACTGTTTTTT | CASSADSTNEKLFF
TRBJ1-1 | . | . | TRBV6-2/TRBV6-3 | TGTGCCAGCAGTTACTGGTGGGACGGAGACACTGAAGCTTTCTTT | CASSYWWDGDTEAFF
TRBJ1-3 | . | TRBD1 | TRBV27 | TGTGCCACCCCACCTAATCCGGGACAGGGGATAGTCATTTGTGGAAACACCATATATTTT | CATPPNPGQGIVICGNTIYF
TRBJ1-2 | . | . | TRBV2 | TGTGCCAGCAGTGAATCTGGGTTCGGCTACACCTTC | CASSESGFGYTF
TRBJ1-6 | . | TRBD1 | TRBV2 | TGTGCCAGCAGTGATGACAGGGGTTGGTCACCCCTCCACTTT | CASSDDRGWSPLHF
TRBJ2-2 | . | TRBD1 | TRBV3-1/TRBV3-2 | TGTGCCAGCAGCCAAGATTGGACAGGGTCCACCGGGGAGCTGTTTTTT | CASSQDWTGSTGELFF
TRBJ2-5 | . | . | TRBV30 | TGTGCCTGGAGAAGGCGGGCAGGGAATGGGGAGACCCAGTACTTC | CAWRRRAGNGETQYF
TRBJ1-1 | . | . | TRBV11-1 | TGTGCCAGCAGCTTAGCGAACGGGTACACTGAAGCTTTCTTT | CASSLANGYTEAFF
TRBJ1-6 | few | TRBD1 | TRBV11-3 | TGTGCCAGCAGCTTCGGACAGGCCCGTGGGCCCCTCCACTTT | CASSFGQARGPLHF
TRBJ1-1 | . | . | TRBV29-1 | TGCAGCGTCCGCATCGACAGGAACACTGAAGCTTTCTTT | CSVRIDRNTEAFF
TRBJ1-2 | . | . | TRBV28 | TGTGCCAGCAGTGGGAACCCGAGGAATGGCTACACCTTC | CASSGNPRNGYTF
TRBJ2-1 | . | TRBD2 | TRBV5-4 | TGTGCCAGCAGCTTGGGACTAGCGGGAAACAATGAGCAGTTCTTC | CASSLGLAGNNEQFF
TRBJ2-7 | . | TRBD1 | TRBV19 | TGTGCCAGTAGACCAAGGGACAGGGGCTACGAGCAGTACTTC | CASRPRDRGYEQYF